A selection of T cell receptor beta chains follows, all from one sample in a study of blood T cell repertoires in COVID-19. Sequencing used immunoSEQ multiplex PCR; TCRdb keeps in-frame clones, though not all of them. The data contain fewer than 200,000 clones, roughly 91% of them singletons. Source material: peripheral blood. These receptors were obtained from a man aged 35 to 55 with active or convalescent COVID-19. Each CDR3 is given with its conserved first and last residue. The D gene is left open where the match is weak. Clone sizes are given selectively: once, few, many, or a class where the clone is expanded.

j_call,d_call,v_call,clone_size,cdr3_nt,cdr3_aa
TRBJ1-2,TRBD1,TRBV19,-,TGTGCCAGTAGTACATTCCTTAGGGACAGGGAGAGTGGCTACACCTTC,CASSTFLRDRESGYTF
TRBJ2-5,-,TRBV11-3,-,TGTGCCAGCAGCCTCGGGGTGCAAGAGACCCAGTACTTC,CASSLGVQETQYF
TRBJ1-5,-,TRBV4-1,few,TGCGCCAGCAGCCAAGATCGAGGACAGCCGCTCAATCAGCCCCAGCATTTT,CASSQDRGQPLNQPQHF
TRBJ2-1,-,TRBV13,-,TGTGCCAGCAGCTTAGGAGGGAGGCTGGGCAATGAGCAGTTCTTC,CASSLGGRLGNEQFF
TRBJ2-3,TRBD2,TRBV13,-,TGTGCCAGCAGCTCCACCGGCGGGAGAAACACAGATACGCAGTATTTT,CASSSTGGRNTDTQYF
TRBJ1-5,-,TRBV3-1/TRBV3-2,-,TGTGCCAGCAGCCAAGTGCCAGGTGGAAATCAGCCCCAGCATTTT,CASSQVPGGNQPQHF
TRBJ2-5,-,TRBV4-2,-,TGTGCCAGCAGCCAAGGACCCCGGGAAGAGACCCAGTACTTC,CASSQGPREETQYF
TRBJ1-2,-,TRBV6-2/TRBV6-3,-,TGTGCCAGCAGTTACAGTGGAGGCCTGTATGGCTACACCTTC,CASSYSGGLYGYTF
TRBJ1-5,-,TRBV6-1,-,TGTGCCAGCAGTGAATGGTCTCCAGGGAATCAGCCCCAGCATTTT,CASSEWSPGNQPQHF
TRBJ2-2,-,TRBV7-3,-,TGTGCCAGCAGCTTAGAGGGTTATGGCACCGGGGAGCTGTTTTTT,CASSLEGYGTGELFF
TRBJ2-6,-,TRBV5-6,-,TGTGCCAGCAGGATAGGGGGGGCGTCTGGGGCCAACGTCCTGACTTTC,CASRIGGASGANVLTF
TRBJ2-1,TRBD2,TRBV6-2/TRBV6-3,-,TGTGCCAGCAGTTACTCTCTAGCGGGGGGGCCCGGTGAGCAGTTCTTC,CASSYSLAGGPGEQFF
TRBJ2-3,-,TRBV3-1/TRBV3-2,-,TGTGCCAGCAGCCAAGGGTTAGTAGCGACTTTCACAGATACGCAGTATTTT,CASSQGLVATFTDTQYF
TRBJ2-2,-,TRBV6-2/TRBV6-3,once,TGTGCCAGCAGTTACACAACAGCCTACGGGGAGCTGTTTTTT,CASSYTTAYGELFF
TRBJ1-4,-,TRBV7-8,-,TGTGCCAGCAGCTCAGGAGGGGGGGCGCGTGGCGATGAAAAACTGTTTTTT,CASSSGGGARGDEKLFF
TRBJ1-5,TRBD1,TRBV27,-,TGTGCCAGCAGCCAAGACAGGGCACTCCGTCCCCAGCATTTT,CASSQDRALRPQHF
TRBJ2-1,TRBD1,TRBV27,-,TGTGCCAGCAGTTTAGTCCGGGACAGGACCTACAATGAGCAGTTCTTC,CASSLVRDRTYNEQFF
TRBJ1-1,-,TRBV2,-,TGTGCCAGCAGGTCGGCGGGGAAGAGGACTGAAGCTTTCTTT,CASRSAGKRTEAFF
TRBJ2-7,-,TRBV4-1,-,TGCGCCAGCAGCCGGATAGCCACCTACGAGCAGTACTTC,CASSRIATYEQYF
TRBJ1-1,-,TRBV5-1,-,TGCGCCAGCAGCTTGGAGGAAGGGGGTTTCACTGAAGCTTTCTTT,CASSLEEGGFTEAFF
TRBJ1-3,TRBD1,TRBV19,-,TGTGCCAGTCACGCCGACAGGGCTGGAAACACCATATATTTT,CASHADRAGNTIYF
TRBJ2-1,TRBD2,TRBV4-1,once,TGCGCCAGCAGCCTCGGGTCCTCGTTTCCAGCGGGAGAAAATGAGCAGTTCTTC,CASSLGSSFPAGENEQFF
TRBJ1-1,-,TRBV6-1,-,TGTGCCAGCAGTGAATTAGGCTTCAGACCCCCGGGGAACACTGAAGCTTTCTTT,CASSELGFRPPGNTEAFF
TRBJ2-1,TRBD1,TRBV7-2,-,TGTGCCAGCAGCTCCCCGCAGGGACAGGGAACGTACAATGAGCAGTTCTTC,CASSSPQGQGTYNEQFF
TRBJ2-2,TRBD2,TRBV5-8,-,TGTGCCAGCAGCTGGGCTAGCGGGGTCACCGGGGAGCTGTTTTTT,CASSWASGVTGELFF
TRBJ2-7,-,TRBV19,-,TGTGCCAGTAGTATAGGGACAGTGGGCTACGAGCAGTACTTC,CASSIGTVGYEQYF
TRBJ2-1,TRBD1,TRBV2,-,TGTGCCACCCCGGGGACAGGGGAATGGGATGAGCAGTTCTTC,CATPGTGEWDEQFF
TRBJ2-3,-,TRBV19,-,TGTGCCAGTTCCAGGGATAAATCAGATACGCAGTATTTT,CASSRDKSDTQYF
TRBJ2-3,-,TRBV11-2,-,TGTGCCAGCAGCGCCCTGAGTCCCGGAGGGACAGATACGCAGTATTTT,CASSALSPGGTDTQYF
TRBJ1-1,-,TRBV10-3,-,TGTGCCATCAGTGAGTTCCCGGGAACTGAAGCTTTCTTT,CAISEFPGTEAFF
TRBJ2-3,TRBD2,TRBV29-1,-,TGCAGCGTTGCGACTAGCGGAACGCAGTATTTT,CSVATSGTQYF
TRBJ2-7,-,TRBV29-1,-,TGCAGCGCTCCAATGCCGGTGGGGAAGGGGGGGTCGTACGAGCAGTACTTC,CSAPMPVGKGGSYEQYF
TRBJ2-7,-,TRBV20-1,-,TGCAGTGCTAGTCCGAGACTAAACGAGCAGTACTTC,CSASPRLNEQYF
TRBJ2-2,-,TRBV7-8,-,TGTGCCAGCAGCTTAATCGGGGGAAGGGGGGAGCTGTTTTTT,CASSLIGGRGELFF
TRBJ2-4,-,TRBV24-1,-,TGTGCCACCAGCTGGACAGTAAGATTAGCCAAAAACATTCAGTACTTC,CATSWTVRLAKNIQYF
TRBJ2-6,-,TRBV4-3,-,TGCGCCAGCAGCCAAGACACGTCTAACTCTGGGGCCAACGTCCTGACTTTC,CASSQDTSNSGANVLTF
TRBJ2-7,-,TRBV29-1,-,TGCAGCGTTGCCCGGGACAAAAAAAGCCCAAGCTCCTACGAGCAGTACTTC,CSVARDKKSPSSYEQYF
TRBJ2-1,TRBD1,TRBV2,-,TGTGCCAGCAGTCCGGGACAGGGGTTCCGCAATGAGCAGTTCTTC,CASSPGQGFRNEQFF
TRBJ2-2,-,TRBV11-2,-,TGTGCCAGCAGCCGCCGGGTTACTGACACCGGGGAGCTGTTTTTT,CASSRRVTDTGELFF
TRBJ1-4,-,TRBV21-1,once,TGTGCCAGCAGCGGGACACCGACAGGCTTTAATGAAAAACTGTTTTTT,CASSGTPTGFNEKLFF
TRBJ2-1,-,TRBV9,-,TGTGCCAGCAGCGTAGACCAGGCATCAGCGGTCCACAATGAGCAGTTCTTC,CASSVDQASAVHNEQFF
TRBJ2-1,-,TRBV7-2,-,TGTGCCAGCAGCTTCACTAGCTCACCCCGGGAGCAGTTCTTC,CASSFTSSPREQFF
TRBJ1-5,TRBD1,TRBV28,-,TGTGCCAGCAGCCTTGACAGGGGGGGTAATCAGCCCCAGCATTTT,CASSLDRGGNQPQHF
TRBJ1-2,-,TRBV27,-,TGTGCCAGCGGTCTAGGTAGGCCTCAAGCCCGAGCTAACTATGGCTACACCTTC,CASGLGRPQARANYGYTF
TRBJ2-3,TRBD2,TRBV28,-,TGTGCCAGCAGCCCCGGACTAGCGGTTCCCGCGGGAGATACGCAGTATTTT,CASSPGLAVPAGDTQYF
TRBJ2-6,-,TRBV5-1,-,TGCGCCAGCAGCTCAAGCAGGGGCTCTGGGGCCAACGTCCTGACTTTC,CASSSSRGSGANVLTF
TRBJ1-1,-,TRBV9,-,TGTGCCAGCAGCGTAGGGCCGCAGAACACTGAAGCTTTCTTT,CASSVGPQNTEAFF
TRBJ2-3,TRBD1,TRBV5-1,-,TGCGCCAGCAGCCGCGTACAGGGGGCGGATACGCAGTATTTT,CASSRVQGADTQYF
TRBJ1-3,-,TRBV7-8,-,TGTGCCAGCAGCTTCGGACTCCCGGATAGTGGAAACACCATATATTTT,CASSFGLPDSGNTIYF
TRBJ2-7,TRBD1,TRBV7-9,few,TGTGCCAGCAGCTTAGATATCAGGGGGGAGCAGTACTTC,CASSLDIRGEQYF